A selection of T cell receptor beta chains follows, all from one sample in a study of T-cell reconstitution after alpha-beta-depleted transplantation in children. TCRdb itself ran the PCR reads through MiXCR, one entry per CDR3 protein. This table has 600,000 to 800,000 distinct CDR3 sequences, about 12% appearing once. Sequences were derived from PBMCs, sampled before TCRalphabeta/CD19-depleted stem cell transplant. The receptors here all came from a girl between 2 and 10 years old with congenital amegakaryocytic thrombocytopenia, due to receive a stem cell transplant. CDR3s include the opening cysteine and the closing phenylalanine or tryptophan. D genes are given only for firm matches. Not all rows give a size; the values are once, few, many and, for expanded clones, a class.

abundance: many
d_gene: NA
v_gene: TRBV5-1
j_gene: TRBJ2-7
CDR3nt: TGCGCCAGCAGCTTTGGGGGAGGCGAGCAGTACTTC
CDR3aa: CASSFGGGEQYF

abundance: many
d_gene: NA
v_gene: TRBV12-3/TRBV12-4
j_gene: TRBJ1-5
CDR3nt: TGTGCCAGCAGTATGTGGAGACAGCCCCAGCATTTT
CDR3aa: CASSMWRQPQHF

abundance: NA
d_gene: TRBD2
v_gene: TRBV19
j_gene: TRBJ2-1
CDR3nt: TGTGCCAGTAGCCCGGCGGTGGGGACTAGTTACGGGGAGCAGTTCTTC
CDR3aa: CASSPAVGTSYGEQFF

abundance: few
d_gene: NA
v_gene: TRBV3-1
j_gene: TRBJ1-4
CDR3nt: TGTGCCAGCAGCCTGGCTGGTCACAGGACAACTAATGAAAAACTGTTTTTT
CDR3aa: CASSLAGHRTTNEKLFF

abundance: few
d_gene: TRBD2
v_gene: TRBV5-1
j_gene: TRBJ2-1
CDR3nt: TGCGCCAGCAGCTATGGGACTAGGGGCTACAATGAGCAGTTCTTC
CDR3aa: CASSYGTRGYNEQFF

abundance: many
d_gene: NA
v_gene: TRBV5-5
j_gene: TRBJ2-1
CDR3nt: TGTGCCAGCAGCTTGATGCGGGGTGGGCTTCACAATGAGCAGTTCTTC
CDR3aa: CASSLMRGGLHNEQFF

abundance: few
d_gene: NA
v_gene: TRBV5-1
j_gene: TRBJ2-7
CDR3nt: TGCGCCAGCAGCTTGGGCCCCCTTGAGGGTCGGGGCTACGAGCAGTACTTC
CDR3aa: CASSLGPLEGRGYEQYF

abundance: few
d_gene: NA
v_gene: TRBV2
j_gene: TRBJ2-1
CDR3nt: TGTGCCAGCACCGACAGTAACCGGGCGCAGTTCTTC
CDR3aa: CASTDSNRAQFF

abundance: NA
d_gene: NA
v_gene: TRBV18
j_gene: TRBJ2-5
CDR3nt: TGTGCCAGCTCACCTACTACAGGAGGGGAGACCCAGTACTTC
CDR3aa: CASSPTTGGETQYF

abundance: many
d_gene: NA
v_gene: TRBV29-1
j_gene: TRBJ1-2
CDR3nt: TGCAGCGTTGAAAATCTCTATGGCTACACCTTC
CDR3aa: CSVENLYGYTF

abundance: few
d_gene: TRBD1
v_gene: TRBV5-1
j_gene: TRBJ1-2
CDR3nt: TGCGCCAGCAGCCAGGGACAGGGTCGAGATGGCTACACCTTC
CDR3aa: CASSQGQGRDGYTF

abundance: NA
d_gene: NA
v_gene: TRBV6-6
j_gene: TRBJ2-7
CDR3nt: TGTGCCAGCGCGACCGTCTACGAGCAGTACTTC
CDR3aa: CASATVYEQYF

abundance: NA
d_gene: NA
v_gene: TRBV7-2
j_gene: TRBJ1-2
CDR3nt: TGTGCCAGCAGCTTATACCTACCGGGGGCGGCGGGCTACACCTTC
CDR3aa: CASSLYLPGAAGYTF

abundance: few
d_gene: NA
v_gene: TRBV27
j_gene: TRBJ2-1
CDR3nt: TGTGCCAGCAGCCTTAGCACCAGCCTCAACAATGAGCAGTTCTTC
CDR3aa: CASSLSTSLNNEQFF

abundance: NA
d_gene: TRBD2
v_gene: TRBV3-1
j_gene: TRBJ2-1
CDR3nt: TGTGCCACCACCCAAGACGAGGAACTAGCGGGAGTTATCGAGCAGTTCTTC
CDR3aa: CATTQDEELAGVIEQFF

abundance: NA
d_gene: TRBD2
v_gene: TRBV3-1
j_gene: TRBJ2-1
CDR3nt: TGTGCCAGCAGCCAACTGGCGGGAGGAAGGCGGAATGAGCAGTTCTTC
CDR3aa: CASSQLAGGRRNEQFF

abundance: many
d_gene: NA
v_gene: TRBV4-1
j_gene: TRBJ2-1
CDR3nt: TGCGCCAGCACCACAGATCCTAGCTCCTACAATGAGCAGTTCTTC
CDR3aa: CASTTDPSSYNEQFF

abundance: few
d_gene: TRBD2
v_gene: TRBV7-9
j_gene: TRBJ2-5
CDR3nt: TGTGCCAGCAGCTTAGTAGCGGGGTCGGGGACCCAGTACTTC
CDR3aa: CASSLVAGSGTQYF

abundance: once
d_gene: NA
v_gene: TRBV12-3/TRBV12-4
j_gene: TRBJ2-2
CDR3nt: TGTGCCAGCAGCTACGGGTACACCGGGGAGCTGTTTTTT
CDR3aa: CASSYGYTGELFF

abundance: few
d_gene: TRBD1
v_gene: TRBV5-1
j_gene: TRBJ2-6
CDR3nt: TGCGCCAGCAGCTTACGTGCAGGGGGCTTCTCTGGGGCCAACGTCCTGACTTTC
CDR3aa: CASSLRAGGFSGANVLTF

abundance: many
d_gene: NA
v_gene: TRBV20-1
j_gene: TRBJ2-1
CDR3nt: TGCAGTGCTGGGGGACACCCAAGCTCCTACAATGAGCAGTTCTTC
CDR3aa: CSAGGHPSSYNEQFF

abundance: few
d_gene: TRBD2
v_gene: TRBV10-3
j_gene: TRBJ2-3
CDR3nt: TGTGCCACCAGACTAGCGGGACTCGGCGGGGGTGATACGCAGTATTTT
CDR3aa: CATRLAGLGGGDTQYF

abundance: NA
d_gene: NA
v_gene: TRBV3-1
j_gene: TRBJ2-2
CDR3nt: TGTGCCAGCAGCCACGTCAGCGGGTGGACCCGAAACACCGGGGAGCTGTTTTTT
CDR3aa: CASSHVSGWTRNTGELFF

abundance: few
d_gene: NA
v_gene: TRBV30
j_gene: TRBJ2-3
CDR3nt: TGTGCCTGGAGTTTAGAGCCCACAGATACGCAGTATTTT
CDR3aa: CAWSLEPTDTQYF

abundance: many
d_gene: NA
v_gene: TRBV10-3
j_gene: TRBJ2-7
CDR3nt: TGTGCCATCAGGATCAGCGGACGGGGCGAGCAGTACTTC
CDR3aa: CAIRISGRGEQYF

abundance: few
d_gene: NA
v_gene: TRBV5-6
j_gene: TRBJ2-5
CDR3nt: TGTGCCAGCAGCTTGGCCGAAACTACCCGATTCAACTTC
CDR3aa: CASSLAETTRFNF

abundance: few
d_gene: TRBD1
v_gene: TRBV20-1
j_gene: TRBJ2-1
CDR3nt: TGCAGTGCCCCCCGACAGGGCCACAATGAGCAGTTCTTC
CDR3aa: CSAPRQGHNEQFF

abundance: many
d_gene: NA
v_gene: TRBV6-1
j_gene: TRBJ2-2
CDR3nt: TGTGCCAGCAGTGGTCCAACCCCATCCGGGGAGCTGTTTTTT
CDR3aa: CASSGPTPSGELFF

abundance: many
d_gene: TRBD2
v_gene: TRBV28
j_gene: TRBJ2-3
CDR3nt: TGTGCCAGCCACATTAGCGGGGACACAGATACGCAGTATTTT
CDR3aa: CASHISGDTDTQYF

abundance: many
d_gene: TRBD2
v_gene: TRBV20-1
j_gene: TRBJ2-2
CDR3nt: TGCAGTGCTAGAGACCGGCGACTAGCGGGAGGGCGCGGGGAGCTGTTTTTT
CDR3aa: CSARDRRLAGGRGELFF

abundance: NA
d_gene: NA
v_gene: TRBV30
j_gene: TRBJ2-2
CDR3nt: TGTGCCCTCGGACAGACCGGGGAGCTGTTTTTT
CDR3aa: CALGQTGELFF

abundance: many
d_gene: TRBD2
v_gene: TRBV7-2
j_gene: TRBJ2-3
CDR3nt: TGTGCCAGCAGCTTGACTAGCGGGAGGGTAACAGATACGCAGTATTTT
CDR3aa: CASSLTSGRVTDTQYF

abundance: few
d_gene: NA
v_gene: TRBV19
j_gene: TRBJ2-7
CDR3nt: TGTGCCAGTACCGGGACGACCGTTTACGAGCAGTACTTC
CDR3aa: CASTGTTVYEQYF

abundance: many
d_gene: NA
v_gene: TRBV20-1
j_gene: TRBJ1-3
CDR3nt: TGCAGTGCTAGGCGGGGAAGGGCTGGAAACACCATATATTTT
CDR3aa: CSARRGRAGNTIYF

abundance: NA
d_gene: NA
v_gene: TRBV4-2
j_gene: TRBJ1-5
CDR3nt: TGTGCCAGCAGCCAAGCCCAAATTAGGGGAGCCAATCAGCCCCAGCATTTT
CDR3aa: CASSQAQIRGANQPQHF

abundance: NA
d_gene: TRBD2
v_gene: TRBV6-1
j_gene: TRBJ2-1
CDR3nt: TGTGCCAGCATCCCGACTAGCGGGAGTAAGAATGAGCAGTTCTTC
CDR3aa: CASIPTSGSKNEQFF

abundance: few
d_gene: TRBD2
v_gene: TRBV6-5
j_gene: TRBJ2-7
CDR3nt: TGTGCCAGCAGTTACTCAGCGGGATCTTCCTACGAGCAGTACTTC
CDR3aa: CASSYSAGSSYEQYF

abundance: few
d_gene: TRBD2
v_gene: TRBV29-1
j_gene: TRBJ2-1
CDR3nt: TGCAGCGGCACCGGGACTAGCCGGATAGATGAGCAGTTCTTC
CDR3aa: CSGTGTSRIDEQFF

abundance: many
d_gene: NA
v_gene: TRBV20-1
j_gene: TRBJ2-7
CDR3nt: TGCAGTGCGAAGTGGCTCCGGGACGACGAGCAGTACTTC
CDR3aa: CSAKWLRDDEQYF

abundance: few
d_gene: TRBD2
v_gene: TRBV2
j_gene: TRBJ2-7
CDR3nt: TGTGCCAGCAGTGAAAGGACTAGCGGGTTCAACGAGCAGTACTTC
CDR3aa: CASSERTSGFNEQYF

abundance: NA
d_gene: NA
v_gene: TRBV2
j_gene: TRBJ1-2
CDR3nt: TGTGCCAGCCGCCGGTTCTATGGCTACACCTTC
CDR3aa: CASRRFYGYTF

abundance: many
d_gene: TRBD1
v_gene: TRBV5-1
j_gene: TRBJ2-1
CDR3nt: TGCGCCAGCAGCAGGGGACAGGGAACCTACAATGAGCAGTTCTTC
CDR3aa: CASSRGQGTYNEQFF

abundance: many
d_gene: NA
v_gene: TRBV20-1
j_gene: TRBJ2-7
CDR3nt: TGCAGTGCTAGTTACATGGAGGGCCTAGGCCACGAGCAGTACTTC
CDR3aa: CSASYMEGLGHEQYF

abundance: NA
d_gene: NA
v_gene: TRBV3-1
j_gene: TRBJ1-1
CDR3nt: TGTGCCAGCAGCCAATTCGCCGACACTGAAGCTTTCTTT
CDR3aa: CASSQFADTEAFF

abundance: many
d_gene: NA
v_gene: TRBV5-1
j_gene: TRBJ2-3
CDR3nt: TGCGCCAGCAGCTTGATCACGGTGGAAGATACGCAGTATTTT
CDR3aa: CASSLITVEDTQYF

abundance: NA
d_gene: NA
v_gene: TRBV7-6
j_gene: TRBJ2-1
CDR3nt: TGTGCCAGCAGCCGGGGAGCCGAGCGGTACAATGAGCAGTTCTTC
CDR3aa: CASSRGAERYNEQFF

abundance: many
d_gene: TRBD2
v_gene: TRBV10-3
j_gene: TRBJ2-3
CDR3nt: TGTGCCACCGGGACTAGCGGAACAGATACGCAGTATTTT
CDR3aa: CATGTSGTDTQYF

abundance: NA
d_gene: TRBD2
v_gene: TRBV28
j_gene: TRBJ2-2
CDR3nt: TGTGCCAGCAGCTACCGGGGACTAGCGGGAGCCGGGGAGCTGTTTTTT
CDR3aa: CASSYRGLAGAGELFF

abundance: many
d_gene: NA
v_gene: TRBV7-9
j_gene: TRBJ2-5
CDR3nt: TGTGCCAGCAGCCCGGGACCTACCCAGTACTTC
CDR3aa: CASSPGPTQYF

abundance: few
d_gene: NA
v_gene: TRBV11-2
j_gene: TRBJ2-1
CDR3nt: TGTGCCAGCAGCCTGATTCGTGGGGCCCACAATGAGCAGTTCTTC
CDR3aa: CASSLIRGAHNEQFF

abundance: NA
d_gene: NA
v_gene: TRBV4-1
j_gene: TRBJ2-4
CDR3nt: TGCGCCAGCAGCCCCGTGGGGGTACGAACCAAAAACATTCAGTACTTC
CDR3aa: CASSPVGVRTKNIQYF

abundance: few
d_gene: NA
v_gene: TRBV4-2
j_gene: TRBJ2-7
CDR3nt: TGTGCCAGCAGCCAAGAAGACGGGAGTATCTACGAGCAGTACTTC
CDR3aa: CASSQEDGSIYEQYF